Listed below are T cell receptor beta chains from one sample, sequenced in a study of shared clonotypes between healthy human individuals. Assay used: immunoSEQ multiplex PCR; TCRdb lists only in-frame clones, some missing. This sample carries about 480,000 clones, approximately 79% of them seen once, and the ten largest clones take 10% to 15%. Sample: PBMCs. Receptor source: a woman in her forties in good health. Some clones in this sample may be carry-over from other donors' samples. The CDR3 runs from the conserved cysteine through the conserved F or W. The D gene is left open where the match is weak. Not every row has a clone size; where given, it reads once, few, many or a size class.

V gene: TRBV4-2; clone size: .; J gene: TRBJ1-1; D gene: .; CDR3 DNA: TGTGCCAGCAGCCAAGATGTAAGTGAAGTGAGGAACACTGAAGCTTTCTTT; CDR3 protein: CASSQDVSEVRNTEAFF
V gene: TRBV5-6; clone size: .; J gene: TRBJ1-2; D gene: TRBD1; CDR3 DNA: TGTGCCAGCAGCTTGGAAGGACAGGGGCTACGCTACACCTTC; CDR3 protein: CASSLEGQGLRYTF
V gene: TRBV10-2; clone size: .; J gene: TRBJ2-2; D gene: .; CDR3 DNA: TGCGCCAGCAGTGAGCCGGGGGCAAACGGGGAGCTGTTTTTT; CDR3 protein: CASSEPGANGELFF
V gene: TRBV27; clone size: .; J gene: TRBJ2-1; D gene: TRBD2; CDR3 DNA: TGTGCCAGCAGTTTGGGACTAGGGACCTACAATGAGCAGTTCTTC; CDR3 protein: CASSLGLGTYNEQFF
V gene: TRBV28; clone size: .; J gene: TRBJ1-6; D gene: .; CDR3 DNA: TGTGCCAGCAGTCGCAGGGTCTATAATTCACCCCTCCACTTT; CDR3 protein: CASSRRVYNSPLHF
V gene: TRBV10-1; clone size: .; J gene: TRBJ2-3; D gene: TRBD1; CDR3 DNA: TGCGCCAGCAGTGAGACCGGACAGGGCGATCGGGCGCAGTATTTT; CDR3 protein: CASSETGQGDRAQYF
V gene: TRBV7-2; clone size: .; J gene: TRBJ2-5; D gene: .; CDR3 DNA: TGTGCCAGCAGCGCCCGAACAGAGATCCAAGAGACCCAGTACTTC; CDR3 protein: CASSARTEIQETQYF
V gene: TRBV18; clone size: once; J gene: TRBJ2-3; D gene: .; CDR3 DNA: TGTGCCAGCTCACGGGGCTCGGCTAGCACAGATACGCAGTATTTT; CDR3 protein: CASSRGSASTDTQYF
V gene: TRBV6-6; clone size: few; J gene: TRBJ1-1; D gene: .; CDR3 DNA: TGTGCCAGCAGTTCCCGTTTAGGACCGAACACTGAAGCTTTCTTT; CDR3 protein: CASSSRLGPNTEAFF
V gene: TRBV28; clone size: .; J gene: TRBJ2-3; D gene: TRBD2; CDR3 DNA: TGTGCCAGCAGTTTCCCGCTAGCGGTCACAGATACGCAGTATTTT; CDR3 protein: CASSFPLAVTDTQYF
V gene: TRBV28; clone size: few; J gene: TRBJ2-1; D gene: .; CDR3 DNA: TGTGCCAGCAGGAAATCGATGCGTGAGCAGTTCTTC; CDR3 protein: CASRKSMREQFF
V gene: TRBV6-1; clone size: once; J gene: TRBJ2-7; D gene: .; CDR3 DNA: TGTGCCAGCAAGGGGGAGAGCGCCTACGAGCAGTACTTC; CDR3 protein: CASKGESAYEQYF
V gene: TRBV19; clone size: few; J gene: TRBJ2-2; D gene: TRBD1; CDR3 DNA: TGTGCCAGTAGTATGGGGACAGGGACCACCGGGGAGCTGTTTTTT; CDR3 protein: CASSMGTGTTGELFF
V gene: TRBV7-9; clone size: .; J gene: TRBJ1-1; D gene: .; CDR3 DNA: TGTGCCAGCAGCTTCTCAGGGGACACTGAAGCTTTCTTT; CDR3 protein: CASSFSGDTEAFF
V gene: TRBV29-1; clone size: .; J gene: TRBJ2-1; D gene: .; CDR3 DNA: TGCAGCGGGGGACGTGGTTTCTCCTACAATGAGCAGTTCTTC; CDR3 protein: CSGGRGFSYNEQFF
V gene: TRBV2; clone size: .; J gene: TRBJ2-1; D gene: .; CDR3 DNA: TGTGCCAGCTCTAGGGCGGGGTTCGGCCATGAGCAGTTCTTC; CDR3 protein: CASSRAGFGHEQFF
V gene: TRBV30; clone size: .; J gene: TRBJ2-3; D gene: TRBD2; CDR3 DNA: TGTGCCGGGGAGGGGATATGGCCGGACGTAACAGATACGCAGTATTTT; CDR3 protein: CAGEGIWPDVTDTQYF
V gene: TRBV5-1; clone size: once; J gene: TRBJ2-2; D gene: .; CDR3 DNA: TGCGCCAGCCGGATGCGGACACAAAACACCGGGGAGCTGTTTTTT; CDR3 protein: CASRMRTQNTGELFF
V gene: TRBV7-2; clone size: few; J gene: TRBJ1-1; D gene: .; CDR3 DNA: TGTGCCAGCACCGCCTATGCGGGAAGTACTGAAGCTTTCTTT; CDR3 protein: CASTAYAGSTEAFF
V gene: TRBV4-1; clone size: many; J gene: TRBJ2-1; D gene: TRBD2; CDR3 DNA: TGCGCCAGCAGCCCTCCTGGGACTAGCGGGAGACATGAGCAGTTCTTC; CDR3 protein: CASSPPGTSGRHEQFF